This section outlines one T cell receptor beta chain sequence together with its context. No cognate antigen has been identified for it. Mismatch with germline at one junction end may stem from a read error. The data were taken from a study of blood T cells in healthy people across ages (dated by TCRdb to 2013 to 2016). Notes on the research overall: In model experiments, template switching captured about one uniquely barcoded TCR beta cDNA molecule for every two T cells. The study measured age-related changes in TCR beta repertoire diversity using deep sequencing normalized with unique cDNA molecular identifiers. Donors were grouped into four age groups: young (average approximately 15 years), middle-aged (about 38), aged (around 60) and long-lived (approximately 75). To avoid experimental bias, donors of different ages were distributed randomly across sequencing lanes. Two additional independent replicas of 1 million unique cDNA reads from the same blood draw were analyzed for two donors (one aged 18 to 30 and one aged 80 or older).

Systemically healthy Caucasian individuals from Russia, over 30 in total and aged about 6 to 95 years, were included as donors. Around 10 milliliters of peripheral blood were drawn from each donor into EDTA-treated Vacutainer tubes. Ficoll-Paque density-gradient centrifugation was used to isolate PBMCs, with at least 6 million obtained per sample. Total RNA was extracted from PBMCs with Trizol reagent, with at least 5.5 micrograms obtained per sample. For every donor, an aliquot of PBMCs went through flow cytometry to measure the percentages of naive CD45RAhigh/CD27high T cells. What the study reported, not specific to this receptor: Compared with the aged group, more naive CD4+ T cells, fewer expanded clones and increased TCR diversity were shown by the long-lived group, suggesting age selection. As age increased, observed TCR beta diversity per million T cells dropped in a roughly linear way, and a significant reduction was already evident by age roughly 36. Total diversity estimates from one million sequenced T cells were considered lower bounds and underestimates. Conclusive comparison of naive and antigen-experienced compartments was prevented by the profiling of bulk unsorted PBMCs. The percentage of naive T cells measured by flow cytometry correlated strongly with observed TCR beta diversity. Donor CMV infection status was unknown, potentially confounding age-related changes in expanded clonotypes.

The library came from 5' RACE. Sequenced using an Illumina HiSeq 2500. A second 7 to 11 cycle PCR used a sample-barcoded 5' primer and a J-beta primer mix. A template-switch 5' adaptor carrying 12 random nucleotides introduced a unique molecular identifier onto each TCR beta cDNA molecule. Each sample yielded at least 3 million CDR3-containing paired-end reads. First-strand cDNA was synthesized from all RNA with the Mint cDNA synthesis kit, primed by a TRBC-specific oligonucleotide. All cDNA was treated with uracil-DNA glycosylase and then went through a first 18-cycle PCR with the universal primers M1SS and BC2_uni_R. Turning to the authors' computational methods: For normalization, 1 million high-quality reads were randomly selected from each sample, with every read carrying a distinct molecular identifier. Reads sharing molecular identifiers were discarded rather than binned into consensus sequences. MiTCR, with a Q25 quality threshold and the strictest error-elimination algorithm, was used for CDR3 identification, clonotype clustering and error correction. A nonparametric unseen species model using Euler transformation provided a lower-bound estimate of total TCR beta diversity. Using fastp at Q25 and MiXCR, TCRdb reprocessed the public reads and kept productive beta chains. Rows with one shared CDR3 protein collapse into an entry with the most common genes and DNA. The V and J calls reflect TCRdb's pipeline rather than the authors' work. This sample is represented by 850,000 to 1,000,000 distinct CDR3 sequences; roughly 52% of them were singletons. The ten largest clones add up to roughly 13% of the sample.

Including the terminal cysteine and phenylalanine, the CDR3 comprises 14 residues. Only the CDR3 DNA stays, 42 bases, in frame from base 1. This receptor chain uses TRBV12-3 or TRBV12-4 and TRBJ1-5; no D gene is confidently identified. What was sequenced was blood. This TCR was sampled from a man younger than 40 in good health. The CDR3 protein is CTSSVVGTNQPQHF. The DNA reads as follows: TGTACCAGCAGTGTAGTAGGAACGAATCAGCCCCAGCATTTT.